These 30 T cell receptor beta chains share one sample of origin, sequenced in a study of OX40 agonist ivuxolimab in advanced cancers. Repertoires were generated with immunoSEQ multiplex PCR, while TCRdb's copy carries only in-frame clones and drops some. The sample includes over 75,000 clones, approximately 90% of them seen just once. The sequences come from CD4+ or CD8+ T cells sorted from blood, collected in a trial of the OX40 agonist ivuxolimab. The receptors here all came from an adult with an advanced solid tumor such as melanoma, head and neck, liver or kidney cancer.

Only one count was recorded for this clone. The chain has TRBV30 and TRBJ2-1; D assignment may be TRBD1 or TRBD2 (5 bases each). V was cut by 7 bases and J by 7 bases, with 14 bases left in between. The CDR3 extends over 12 amino acids. The V gene's germline CDR1 is GTSNPN and CDR2 SVGIG (reference sequence). The CDR3 DNA sequence: TGTGCCTCGGCAGGGAGCATTAATGAGCAGTTCTTC. Translating gives CASAGSINEQFF.

The rearrangement links TRBV7-2 to TRBJ2-5, with D perhaps given as TRBD1 or TRBD2 (6 bases each). The CDR3 spans 14 residues. V was pared by 5 bases and J by 6 bases, with 16 bases between. Germline V gene data show CDR1 as SGHTA and CDR2 as FQGNSA. CDR3 coding DNA: TGTGCCAGCAGCCCCGCCGGGGGCGCCCAGACCCAGTACTTC. This translates into CASSPAGGAQTQYF.

The table lists this clone with a count of one. The genes are TRBV4-1 and TRBJ2-3; 11 bases align to TRBD2. The V gene's germline CDR1 is MGHRA and CDR2 YSYEKL. The CDR3 extends over 15 amino acids. V trimming: 0 bases; J trimming: 9 bases; junction bases outside the gene matches: 5. The CDR3 nucleotides read TGCGCCAGCAGCCAAGAGGGGACTAGCGGAGCAACGCAGTATTTT. Translated: CASSQEGTSGATQYF.

The rearrangement joins TRBV7-9 to TRBJ2-7, with D tentatively TRBD2 (6 bases). The CDR3 runs 14 residues. CDR1 is SEHNR, CDR2 FQNEAQ, per germline (reference sequence). The ends were cut back, 5 bases at V and 6 bases at J, with 17 bases in the middle. The CDR3 DNA is TGTGCCAGCAGCCCAGGCGAGACTAGTTCCGAGCAGTACTTC. Protein sequence: CASSPGETSSEQYF.

The J gene is TRBJ1-5, the V gene TRBV5-6; D gene ambiguous. In germline, CDR1 is SGHDT, CDR2 YYEEEE. With 0 bases removed from V and 6 bases from J, the gap between germline ends came to 7 bases. The CDR3 extends over 13 amino acids. The chain's CDR3 is CASSLATGQPQHF. CDR3 nucleotide sequence: TGTGCCAGCAGCTTGGCCACGGGTCAGCCCCAGCATTTT.

The chain carries TRBV29-1 and TRBJ1-2; D remains ambiguous. V lost 5 bases and J lost 4, with 17 bases in between. Germline assignment: CDR1 SQVTM and CDR2 ANQGSEA. This CDR3 is built from 14 residues. CDR3 DNA sequence: TGCAGCGTTTTGGGTAGGGAGCGCGCCTATGGCTACACCTTC. Its translation is CSVLGRERAYGYTF.

The chain is built from TRBV18 and TRBJ1-4; TRBD1 might be the D (5 bases). Germline CDR1 is KGHSH and CDR2 is LQKENI. Trimming pared 2 bases from V and 0 bases from J, leaving 10 bases between. The CDR3 is made up of 16 amino acids. Here the CDR3 DNA reads TGTGCCAGCTCACCAGGGGCCCTTGCAACTAATGAAAAACTGTTTTTT. This codes for CASSPGALATNEKLFF.

The chain has TRBV5-1 and TRBJ2-5; 13 bases are shared with TRBD2. CDR1 and CDR2 from the germline V gene are SGHRS and YFSETQ. With 4 bases clipped from V and 5 bases from J, the junction kept 17 bases outside the gene matches. The CDR3 is made up of 19 amino acids. The CDR3 DNA sequence: TGCGCCAGCAGCCCCAAATCCGGGACTAGCGGGACCGTGGGGGAGACCCAGTACTTC. This sequence encodes CASSPKSGTSGTVGETQYF.

This clone has only a few counts. The chain employs TRBV27 and TRBJ2-2; no reliable D call. This CDR3 is built from 14 residues. Germline V gene sequence: CDR1 MNHEY, CDR2 SMNVEV (reference sequence). Trimming cost V 4 bases and J 1 base, with 7 bases left between them. The CDR3 spells CASSSRRNTGELFF. The DNA for the CDR3 is TGTGCCAGCAGTTCGCGGCGGAACACCGGGGAGCTGTTTTTT.

V gene TRBV7-2 combines with J gene TRBJ2-3; 11 bases match TRBD2. This CDR3 has 15 amino acids. Germline loops: CDR1 SGHTA, CDR2 FQGNSA. V lost 3 bases to trimming and J lost 6 bases; unmatched junction nucleotides: 5. CDR3 bases: TGTGCCAGCAGCTTCGGACTAGCGGGCGAGGATACGCAGTATTTT. Its protein product is CASSFGLAGEDTQYF.

This chain links TRBV28 with TRBJ2-5; a possible D gene is TRBD2 (5 bases). Per the germline V gene, CDR1 is MDHEN and CDR2 is SYDVKM. This CDR3 contains 14 residues. The V end was cut by 3 bases, the J end by 4 bases, with 12 bases between. The CDR3 protein is CASSLVPGSETQYF. CDR3 bases: TGTGCCAGCAGTTTGGTGCCGGGGTCAGAGACCCAGTACTTC.

The J gene is TRBJ2-6, the V gene TRBV19, with D unclear. Germline assignment: CDR1 LNHDA and CDR2 SQIVND (reference sequence). Trimming removed 5 bases from V and 0 bases from J, with 5 bases in between. The CDR3 length is 14 residues. This chain's CDR3 is CASSFPSGANVLTF. In nucleotides, the CDR3 is TGTGCCAGTAGTTTCCCCTCTGGGGCCAACGTCCTGACTTTC.

V usage is TRBV15 and J usage is TRBJ2-3; D unresolved. The CDR3 contains 12 residues. Trimming took 8 bases from V and 5 from J, leaving 11 bases between them. Germline CDR1 reads LNHNV; CDR2 reads YYDKDF (reference sequence). CDR3 sequence (DNA): TGTGCCACCCTCGGTTTGGAAGATACGCAGTATTTT. Translating gives CATLGLEDTQYF.

This sequence joins TRBV2 and TRBJ1-2, with D tentatively TRBD1 (6 bases). The germline V and J ends were trimmed by 6 bases and 4 bases, with 12 bases remaining between them. The CDR3 totals 13 residues. Germline V gene sequence: CDR1 SNHLY, CDR2 FYNNEI. CDR3 amino acids: CASSLGGIYGYTF. CDR3 bases: TGTGCCAGCAGCTTAGGGGGGATCTATGGCTACACCTTC.

As DNA, the CDR3 is TGTGCCAGCAGCTTAGAGGGCAGTGCCTCGGGGCAGTACTTC. It encodes CASSLEGSASGQYF. J is TRBJ2-7 and V is TRBV7-2; no reliable D call. V gave up 1 base and J gave up 9 bases, with 16 bases separating them. CDR1 and CDR2 from the germline V gene are SGHTA and FQGNSA. CDR3 size: 14 residues.

Note on this clone: Other DNA variants within this sample encode the same CDR3. CDR3 DNA: TGTGCCAGCAGGGGGACGGGGAACACCGGGGAGCTGTTTTTT. This codes for CASRGTGNTGELFF. The chain employs TRBV9 and TRBJ2-2; D may be TRBD1 or TRBD2 (5 bases each). Germline CDR1 is SGDLS and CDR2 is YYNGEE. This CDR3 is 14 amino acids long. V gave up 5 bases and J gave up 1 base, with 9 bases separating them.

The chain joins TRBV28 to TRBJ2-5; 7 bases agree with TRBD2. Germline V gene data show CDR1 as MDHEN and CDR2 as SYDVKM. V lost 9 bases and J lost 0; bases outside the gene matches: 4. The CDR3 is 13 residues long. The DNA for the CDR3 is TGTGCCAGTACGGGGACTAACCAAGAGACCCAGTACTTC. The encoded protein is CASTGTNQETQYF.

The chain joins TRBV10-3 to TRBJ2-5; 7 bases line up with TRBD1. In germline, CDR1 is ENHRY, CDR2 SYGVKD. This CDR3 has 14 amino acids. Trimming removed 2 bases from V and 3 bases from J; junction bases left unmatched: 3. The CDR3 DNA reads TGTGCCATCAGTGAGGGGACAGCGAAAGAGACCCAGTACTTC. This codes for CAISEGTAKETQYF.

This chain links TRBV2 with TRBJ2-7, with D possibly being TRBD1 or TRBD2 (6 bases each). Germline V gene lookup returns CDR1 SNHLY and CDR2 FYNNEI. There are 12 residues in the CDR3. V lost 10 bases, J lost 2 bases, and 12 bases lay in between. The CDR3 sequence: CATGGYTYEQYF. For the CDR3, the DNA is TGTGCCACCGGGGGCTATACCTACGAGCAGTACTTC. Full variable domain (remainder filled in from reference TRBV2 and TRBJ2-7): EPEVTQTPSHQVTQMGQEVILRCVPISNHLYFYWYRQILGQKVEFLVSFYNNEISEKSEIFDDQFSVERPDGSNFTLKIRSTKLEDSAMYFCATGGYTYEQYFGPGTRLTVT.

The genes are TRBV6-1 and TRBJ2-3; 9 nucleotides agree with TRBD1. CDR1 is MNHNS, CDR2 SASEGT, per germline. The length of the CDR3 is 15 residues. Trimming cost V 6 bases and J 5 bases; bases outside gene matches: 9. This CDR3 reads CASRADRGARDTQYF. The CDR3 DNA sequence: TGTGCCAGCAGAGCGGACAGGGGTGCTAGAGATACGCAGTATTTT.

On this clone: In the same sample, other DNA sequences code for this CDR3. V usage is TRBV18 and J usage is TRBJ2-5; no firm D call. This CDR3 has 13 amino acids. Germline CDR1 and CDR2: KGHSH and LQKENI. Trimming left V 2 bases short and J 2 bases short, with 6 bases between. CDR3 sequence: CASSPGDQETQYF. The CDR3 region has the DNA TGTGCCAGCTCACCAGGGGATCAAGAGACCCAGTACTTC.

The chain employs TRBV20-1 and TRBJ2-5, with D unresolved. Deletions cut 6 bases from V and 7 bases from J, with 12 bases between. The CDR3 loop spans 11 amino acids. CDR1 DFQATT and CDR2 SNEGSKA come from the germline V gene (reference sequence). CDR3 sequence: CSALGWGTQYF. The CDR3 DNA is TGCAGTGCCTTAGGCTGGGGGACCCAGTACTTC.

In its sample, this clone was seen a few times. The chain carries TRBV2 and TRBJ1-2, with D hard to call. Trimming took off 8 bases at V and 5 bases at J, with 9 bases between the two ends. The CDR3 length is 11 residues. Germline V gene data show CDR1 as SNHLY and CDR2 as FYNNEI. The CDR3 nucleotides read TGTGCCAGCGGGGAAGGGTATGGCTACACCTTC. Translated: CASGEGYGYTF.

CDR3 in amino acids: CASSSASNQPQHF. The CDR3 bases are TGTGCCAGCAGTTCCGCTAGCAATCAGCCCCAGCATTTT. The chain couples TRBV6-5 to TRBJ1-5, with D unresolved. The V gene lost 4 bases and the J gene lost 0 bases, with 4 bases spanning the gap. There are 13 residues in the CDR3. CDR1 MNHEY and CDR2 SVGAGI come from the germline V gene.

The V and J genes are TRBV29-1 and TRBJ2-1; perhaps TRBD1 as D (6 bases). Looked up from germline, CDR1 is SQVTM and CDR2 is ANQGSEA. The CDR3 is 12 amino acids. The V end was cut by 3 bases, the J end by 8 bases, with 11 bases between. The CDR3 coding sequence is TGCAGCGTTGACAGGGGTATCGATGAGCAGTTCTTC. Translation gives CSVDRGIDEQFF.

This clone is medium-sized by share. The J gene is TRBJ1-5, the V gene TRBV6-5; D unresolved. From germline, CDR1 is MNHEY and CDR2 SVGAGI. This CDR3 spans 15 amino acids. The V gene lost 2 bases and the J gene lost 7 bases, with 15 bases spanning the gap. The CDR3 DNA sequence: TGTGCCAGCAGTTACCGAGACTCTCTCCCCCAGCCCCAGCATTTT. Its translation is CASSYRDSLPQPQHF.

The chain links TRBV6-1 to TRBJ2-3; TRBD1 matches at 10 bases. The CDR3 totals 14 residues. Germline V gene lookup returns CDR1 MNHNS and CDR2 SASEGT. V was pared by 7 bases and J by 4 bases, with 5 bases of the junction left unmatched. This chain's CDR3 is CASTKGQGPDTQYF. The DNA for the CDR3 is TGTGCCAGCACCAAGGGACAGGGGCCAGATACGCAGTATTTT.

The gene calls are TRBV19 and TRBJ2-4, with D possibly being TRBD1 (5 bases). The germline gives CDR1 LNHDA, CDR2 SQIVND (reference sequence). Trimming left V 5 bases short and J 4 bases short, with 12 bases between. This CDR3 is built from 14 residues. The CDR3 loop reads CASSQGVEKNIQYF. Here the CDR3 DNA reads TGTGCCAGTAGTCAGGGTGTTGAGAAAAACATTCAGTACTTC.

This clone was seen just once. The genes are TRBV29-1 and TRBJ1-3, with D possibly matching TRBD1 (6 bases). Germline V gives CDR1 SQVTM, CDR2 ANQGSEA. The CDR3 is made up of 16 amino acids. V shed 0 bases and J shed 0 bases, with 12 bases lying between them. The DNA for the CDR3 is TGCAGCGTTGAAGATATCCAGGGGACCTCTGGAAACACCATATATTTT. Translation: CSVEDIQGTSGNTIYF.

The CDR3 loop reads CASNRGLGNEQFF. The CDR3 nucleotides are TGTGCCAGTAACAGGGGTTTGGGCAATGAGCAGTTCTTC. The rearrangement links TRBV5-4 to TRBJ2-1, with TRBD1 identical over 7 bases. CDR3 length: 13 amino acids. V lost 8 bases to trimming and J lost 6 bases; unmatched junction nucleotides: 8. The germline V gene encodes CDR1 SGHNT and CDR2 YYREEE (reference sequence).